One sample yielded the 14 T cell receptor beta chains listed below, sequenced in a study of blood T cell repertoires in COVID-19. This table comes from immunoSEQ multiplex PCR, and its TCRdb copy is limited to in-frame clones, with some not included. This table has about 180,000 clones, roughly 84% appearing once. Sequencing input: peripheral blood. Receptors were obtained from a person aged 70 to 85 with COVID-19, enrolled during active disease.

Turning to this clone: Mismatch with germline at one junction end may stem from a read error. Other nucleotide sequences from this sample produce the same CDR3. The chain has TRBV7-2 and TRBJ2-3, with D possibly TRBD2 on 7 matching bases. The length of the CDR3 is 15 residues. In germline, CDR1 is SGHTA, CDR2 FQGNSA. The CDR3 spells CASSLIAGGPDTQYF. CDR3 sequence (DNA): TGTGCCAGCAGCTTAATTGCCGGGGGGCCAGATACGCAATATTTT.

The chain combines TRBV11-3 with TRBJ2-1; no reliable D call. V gave up 5 bases and J gave up 6 bases, with 11 bases separating them. Germline V gene data show CDR1 as SGHNT and CDR2 as YENEEA. The CDR3 contains 13 residues. The CDR3 sequence is CASSVEPRNEQFF. The DNA for the CDR3 is TGTGCCAGCAGCGTGGAGCCGCGCAATGAGCAGTTCTTC. The whole variable domain, remainder taken from reference TRBV11-3 and TRBJ2-1, is EAGVVQSPRYKIIEKKQPVAFWCNPISGHNTLYWYLQNLGQGPELLIRYENEEAVDDSQLPKDRFSAERLKGVDSTLKIQPAELGDSAVYLCASSVEPRNEQFFGPGTRLTVL.

The V call is TRBV3-1 (or the pseudogene TRBV3-2), the J call TRBJ2-6; D call uncertain. Germline V gene lookup returns CDR1 LGHDT and CDR2 YNNKEL (reference sequence). This CDR3 is built from 15 residues. V dropped 2 bases and J dropped 0 bases, with 5 bases sitting between them. The CDR3 spells CASSQPSSGANVLTF. The DNA for the CDR3 is TGTGCCAGCAGCCAACCCAGCTCTGGGGCCAACGTCCTGACTTTC.

The chain carries TRBV10-3 and TRBJ1-2; 9 positions agree with TRBD1. Germline trimming cut 10 bases from V and 2 bases from J; bases unmatched to any gene: 5. The germline gives CDR1 ENHRY, CDR2 SYGVKD. This CDR3 contains 13 residues. The CDR3: CATQGAGNYGYTF. CDR3 bases: TGTGCCACACAGGGGGCAGGAAACTATGGCTACACCTTC.

This clone was observed a single time. This rearrangement joins TRBV7-9 to TRBJ2-2; D remains ambiguous. Germline assignment: CDR1 SEHNR and CDR2 FQNEAQ (reference sequence). V gave up 5 bases and J gave up 6 bases, with 7 bases separating them. CDR3 size: 12 residues. This CDR3 is CASSITAGELFF. CDR3 nucleotide sequence: TGTGCCAGCAGCATTACGGCCGGGGAGCTGTTTTTT.

This rearrangement joins TRBV11-3 to TRBJ2-1; 7 nucleotides match TRBD2. V gave up 1 base and J gave up 8 bases; unmatched junction bases: 5. Per germline, CDR1 SGHNT and CDR2 YENEEA. The CDR3 totals 14 residues. The CDR3, as DNA: TGTGCCAGCAGCTTAGGGCGGGGGTCGTATGAGCAGTTCTTC. Its protein product is CASSLGRGSYEQFF.

The chain is built from TRBV7-3 and TRBJ2-1, with 12 positions matching TRBD2. V was clipped by 3 bases and J by 9 bases; unmatched bases: 9. The germline gives CDR1 SGHTA, CDR2 FQGTGA. This CDR3 is 16 amino acids long. The CDR3: CASSFDLAGGPGEQFF. For the CDR3, the DNA is TGTGCCAGCAGCTTCGACCTAGCGGGGGGGCCTGGTGAGCAGTTCTTC. The full variable domain, with the rest looked up from reference TRBV7-3 and TRBJ2-1, is GAGVSQTPSNKVTEKGKYVELRCDPISGHTALYWYRQSLGQGPEFLIYFQGTGAADDSGLPNDRFFAVRPEGSVSTLKIQRTERGDSAVYLCASSFDLAGGPGEQFFGPGTRLTVL.

This rearrangement joins TRBV28 to TRBJ2-7; TRBD1 agrees at 8 bases. After removal of 7 bases from V and 6 bases from J, the junction contained 14 bases not matched to a gene. The CDR3 sequence is 15 residues long. Germline CDR1 MDHEN, CDR2 SYDVKM. CDR3 in DNA: TGTGCCAGCACCCGGCCGACCGGACAGGGTGGCGAGCAGTACTTC. It yields the protein CASTRPTGQGGEQYF.

The rearrangement joins TRBV7-2 to TRBJ2-1; 9 positions match TRBD1. J was trimmed by 3 bases and V by 5 bases; bases with no gene match: 14. The CDR3 is made up of 18 amino acids. Germline values: CDR1 SGHTA, CDR2 FQGNSA. The CDR3 bases are TGTGCCAGCAGCCTACGACCTCCCGGGACAGGGCTCTACAATGAGCAGTTCTTC. This gives the protein CASSLRPPGTGLYNEQFF.

This rearrangement joins TRBV5-1 to TRBJ1-2, with 8 positions matching TRBD1. Trimming took 2 bases from V and 6 from J; bases not matched to a gene: 3. CDR3 size: 13 residues. Germline V gives CDR1 SGHRS, CDR2 YFSETQ. The CDR3 bases are TGCGCCAGCAGCTTATCAGGGGGCAATGGCTACACCTTC. Protein product: CASSLSGGNGYTF.

This chain joins TRBV20-1 and TRBJ1-6; TRBD1 agrees at 7 bases. V lost 3 bases, J lost 8 bases, and 7 bases stayed unmatched. The CDR3 is 14 residues long. Germline loops: CDR1 DFQATT, CDR2 SNEGSKA (reference sequence). CDR3: CSASVGQGDSPLHF. Here the CDR3 DNA reads TGCAGTGCTAGTGTAGGGCAGGGGGATTCACCCCTCCACTTT.

A word on this clone: One junction end does not reproduce the germline sequence, and a read error may be involved. The chain has TRBV12-3 or TRBV12-4 and TRBJ1-2; possible D gene TRBD1, 5 bases. This CDR3 is 13 amino acids long. This CDR3 is CASASGTERVSYF. The CDR3 nucleotides are TGTGCCAGCGCCTCCGGGACGGAGCGGGTTTCCTACTTC.

This clone was recorded once. This chain joins TRBV2 and TRBJ2-3; the D gene is possibly TRBD2 (6 bases). Looked up from germline, CDR1 is SNHLY and CDR2 is FYNNEI. Trimming removed 3 bases at V and 11 bases at J, with 12 bases between. This CDR3 region has 12 residues. The chain's CDR3 is CASSEGAGLQYF. As DNA, the CDR3 is TGTGCCAGCAGTGAGGGCGCGGGGTTGCAGTATTTT.

V usage is TRBV9 and J usage is TRBJ1-1; D possibly corresponds to TRBD1 (5 bases). The CDR3 sequence is 15 residues long. Trimming left V 3 bases short and J 8 bases short, with 20 bases between. The germline CDR1 and CDR2 sequences are SGDLS and YYNGEE. This chain's CDR3 is CASSEWGELGSEAFF. As DNA, the CDR3 is TGTGCCAGCAGCGAGTGGGGGGAGTTGGGGTCAGAAGCTTTCTTT.